The 23 T cell receptor beta chains presented below share a single source sample, sequenced in a study of T cell repertoires in cytomegalovirus infection. TCRdb reanalysed the reads using MiXCR and keeps one entry per CDR3 protein. The table has some 440,000 distinct CDR3 sequences, 25% to 40% seen once. Sequenced material: PBMCs. These receptors were taken from a human donor in good health (CMV status not recorded). Some clones in this sample may be carry-over from other donors' samples.

This clonotype was recorded at least ten times. The chain uses TRBV12-3 or TRBV12-4 and TRBJ2-3, with D perhaps TRBD2 (5 bases). The CDR3 is 13 amino acids. The germline V and J ends were trimmed by 4 bases and 2 bases, with 7 bases remaining between them. This CDR3 is CASSSGNTDTQYF. The CDR3 nucleotides are TGTGCCAGCAGTTCCGGGAACACAGATACGCAGTATTTT.

V gene TRBV4-1 combines with J gene TRBJ1-3, with D unclear. The CDR3 has 17 residues. Trimming cost V 6 bases and J 0 bases, with 18 bases left between them. Looked up from germline, CDR1 is MGHRA and CDR2 is YSYEKL. CDR3 region: CASRQSRMEFSGNTIYF. In nucleotides, the CDR3 is TGCGCCAGCAGACAATCTCGAATGGAGTTCTCTGGAAACACCATATATTTT.

The chain has TRBV6-1 and TRBJ2-7, with D tentatively TRBD1 or TRBD2 (6 bases each). This CDR3 region has 16 residues. Germline assignment: CDR1 MNHNS and CDR2 SASEGT. V lost 2 bases, J lost 4 bases, and 18 bases lay in between. CDR3 loop: CASSELRIGGTYEQYF. In DNA, the CDR3 is TGTGCCAGCAGTGAACTAAGGATCGGCGGGACATACGAGCAGTACTTC.

On this clonotype: This may be a read error, as it is one base from a much larger clone. This is likely a read error, given that the CDR3 carries no conserved phenylalanine or tryptophan at its end. The rearrangement uses TRBV12-3 or TRBV12-4 and TRBJ2-7; D is unclear. Deletions cut 3 bases from V and 0 bases from J, with 9 bases between. The CDR3 runs 14 residues. CDR3 sequence: CASSFGYSSYEQYL. The DNA of the CDR3 is TGTGCCAGCAGTTTTGGGTACAGCTCCTACGAGCAGTACTTA.

There are a few counts of this clonotype. The genes are TRBV20-1 and TRBJ2-5; D might be TRBD1 or TRBD2, each matching 5 bases. The CDR3 is 14 residues long. Germline CDR1 DFQATT, CDR2 SNEGSKA (reference sequence). Trimming removed 0 bases from V and 6 bases from J, with 14 bases in between. The CDR3 here is CSARDLNRGKTQYF. Here the CDR3 DNA reads TGCAGTGCTAGAGATCTGAACCGGGGCAAGACCCAGTACTTC.

On this clonotype itself: One end of the junction fails to match germline, which may point to a read error. The CDR3 nucleotides are TGTGCCAGCAGTACTTGGGACAGGGGGCGCGACACTGAAGATTTATTT. It translates to CASSTWDRGRDTEDLF. The V call is TRBV6-2 or TRBV6-3, the J call TRBJ1-1, with 12 bases fitting TRBD1. Looked up from germline, CDR1 is MNHEY and CDR2 is SVGEGT. The CDR3 is 16 amino acids.

The chain carries TRBV2 and TRBJ2-1; tentatively, D is TRBD1 (6 bases). The CDR3 is made up of 10 amino acids. Germline V gene lookup returns CDR1 SNHLY and CDR2 FYNNEI. V dropped 5 bases and J dropped 14 bases, with 10 bases sitting between them. In nucleotides, the CDR3 is TGTGCCAGCAGTTGGCCAGGGGAGTTCTTC. Translated: CASSWPGEFF.

This clonotype has more than one count but fewer than ten. The chain employs TRBV4-1 and TRBJ2-3, with TRBD1 matching over 8 bases. Germline V CDR1 and CDR2: MGHRA, YSYEKL. CDR3 length: 13 residues. The V segment lost 5 bases and the J segment 6 bases; nucleotides outside the gene matches: 4. The CDR3 loop is CASSSRQGDTQYF. Here the CDR3 DNA reads TGCGCCAGCAGCTCCCGACAGGGGGATACGCAGTATTTT.

The sample holds many counts of this clonotype. This chain joins TRBV28 and TRBJ1-2, with 9 bases matching TRBD1. The CDR3 totals 16 residues. Germline lookup yields CDR1 MDHEN and CDR2 SYDVKM. V dropped 4 bases and J dropped 3; count of bases not matched to a gene: 9. The CDR3 is CASSSSTGGLDYGYTF. In nucleotides, the CDR3 is TGTGCCAGCAGTTCATCCACAGGGGGCCTTGACTATGGCTACACCTTC.

The J gene is TRBJ2-7, the V gene TRBV6-6, with D possibly being TRBD2 (5 bases). The V gene lost 2 bases and the J gene lost 0 bases, with 8 bases spanning the gap. The CDR3 is 14 amino acids. Germline V gene data show CDR1 as MNHNY and CDR2 as SVGAGI (reference sequence). CDR3 residues: CASSYTGNSYEQYF. CDR3 DNA: TGTGCCAGCAGTTACACCGGGAACTCCTACGAGCAGTACTTC.

The chain uses TRBV7-3 and TRBJ2-5; 8 positions agree with TRBD2. There are 17 residues in the CDR3. The germline gives CDR1 SGHTA, CDR2 FQGTGA. Trimming removed 2 bases from V and 2 bases from J; junction bases left unmatched: 10. The CDR3, as DNA: TGTGCCAGCAGCTTAGGGCGGCGGGGGGCAATTCAAGAGACCCAGTACTTC. Encoded protein: CASSLGRRGAIQETQYF.

At least ten counts were recorded for this clonotype. CDR3 bases: TGTGCCAGCAGCCTCCGTGGGACAGGGACTAGCACAGATACGCAGTATTTT. This translates into CASSLRGTGTSTDTQYF. The V call is TRBV7-2, the J call TRBJ2-3; 9 nucleotides agree with TRBD1. The CDR3 totals 17 residues. V shed 5 bases and J 0 bases; nucleotides not matched to a gene: 9. Germline V gene data show CDR1 as SGHTA and CDR2 as FQGNSA.

This clonotype was seen more than once but under ten times. This chain uses TRBV11-2 with TRBJ2-1, with 7 bases that match TRBD2. Germline values: CDR1 SGHAT, CDR2 FQNNGV. With V trimmed by 4 bases and J by 7 bases, 16 bases remained unmatched. This CDR3 is 17 amino acids long. The CDR3 DNA sequence: TGTGCCAGCAGCTCATTTTTCGGCGGGGGACCTGAAAATGAGCAGTTCTTC. Its translation is CASSSFFGGGPENEQFF.

The V gene is TRBV15, the J gene TRBJ1-1; D remains ambiguous. The CDR3 contains 12 residues. The ends were cut back, 6 bases at V and 1 base at J, with 6 bases in the middle. Germline lookup yields CDR1 LNHNV and CDR2 YYDKDF (reference sequence). CDR3 sequence: CATSRTNTEAFF. The CDR3 nucleotides are TGTGCCACCAGTCGTACGAACACTGAAGCTTTCTTT.

There are many counts of this clonotype. The chain has TRBV7-8 and TRBJ1-1; 7 positions match TRBD1. Losses at the gene ends were 2 bases for V and 0 bases for J; bases not matched to a gene: 6. CDR3 length: 16 residues. Germline V gene data show CDR1 as SGHVS and CDR2 as FQNEAQ. CDR3 nucleotides: TGTGCCAGCAGCTTACGGAGGGGGCGAATGAACACTGAAGCTTTCTTT. The encoded protein is CASSLRRGRMNTEAFF. Drawing the rest from reference TRBV7-8 and TRBJ1-1, the complete variable domain is GAGVSQSPRYKVAKRGQDVALRCDPISGHVSLFWYQQALGQGPEFLTYFQNEAQLDKSGLPSDRFFAERPEGSVSTLKIQRTQQEDSAVYLCASSLRRGRMNTEAFFGQGTRLTVV.

The chain combines TRBV12-3 or TRBV12-4 with TRBJ1-1, with D possibly matching TRBD1 (5 bases). This CDR3 has 13 residues. Trimming cost V 7 bases and J 10 bases, with 19 bases left between them. The CDR3, as DNA: TGTGCCAGCACTCGGGGGGGGGGGATGAGAGCTTTCTTT. This codes for CASTRGGGMRAFF.

As for this clonotype: At one of its ends the junction is not consistent with the germline gene, which may arise from a read error. The genes are TRBV7-8 and TRBJ2-1; 9 bases align to TRBD1. The germline V gene has CDR1 SGHVS and CDR2 FQNEAQ. The CDR3 consists of 16 residues. The CDR3 DNA sequence: TGTGCCAGCAGCCGTCCCGGGACAGGGAAGGTCTATGAGCAGTTATTC. Its translation is CASSRPGTGKVYEQLF.

This clonotype was detected a few times. The CDR3 sequence is CATSSSGTPSQETQYF. As DNA, the CDR3 is TGTGCCACCAGTAGTAGCGGGACACCCAGCCAAGAGACCCAGTACTTC. The chain has TRBV24-1 and TRBJ2-5, with 8 positions matching TRBD2. The CDR3 spans 16 residues. Germline assignment: CDR1 KGHDR and CDR2 SFDVKD. V shed 6 bases and J 1 base; nucleotides not matched to a gene: 9.

This clonotype has just a few counts. This CDR3 is CASSSSGATNEKLFF. CDR3 nucleotides: TGTGCCAGCAGCTCTTCGGGTGCAACTAATGAAAAACTGTTTTTT. This chain links TRBV13 with TRBJ1-4, with D unresolved. The CDR3 is made up of 15 amino acids. The germline CDR1 and CDR2 sequences are PRHDT and FYEKMQ (reference sequence). V was pared by 4 bases and J by 0 bases, with 9 bases between.

This clonotype was counted many times. This sequence joins TRBV7-6 and TRBJ2-3; 8 bases map to TRBD2. This CDR3 has 14 residues. CDR1 SGHVS and CDR2 FNYEAQ come from the germline V gene. V shed 8 bases and J 2 bases; nucleotides not matched to a gene: 6. The CDR3 loop is CASAAGGTTDTQYF. The CDR3 coding sequence is TGTGCCAGCGCGGCGGGGGGCACCACAGATACGCAGTATTTT.

The chain employs TRBV3-1 and TRBJ2-7; TRBD1 aligns across 9 bases. There are 20 residues in the CDR3. With 6 bases clipped from V and 1 base from J, the junction kept 22 bases outside the gene matches. From germline, CDR1 is LGHDT and CDR2 YNNKEL (reference sequence). Here the CDR3 DNA reads TGTGCCAGCAGTACGAACCCATCCGGGACAGGGTTGGGCGGTTCCTACGAGCAGTACTTC. Encoded protein: CASSTNPSGTGLGGSYEQYF.

Remarks on this clonotype: The junction shows a germline mismatch at one end, possibly a read error. The rearrangement links TRBV7-2 to TRBJ2-7; no firm D call. Germline values: CDR1 SGHTA, CDR2 FQGNSA. The CDR3 is 15 amino acids. CDR3 in amino acids: CSSSFTVGTSYEHYF. The CDR3 DNA follows: TGTTCCAGCAGCTTCACAGTCGGAACCTCCTACGAGCATTACTTC.

The CDR3 DNA sequence: TGCAGTGCCCGGACAGGGGTACATCAGCCCCAGCATTTT. Translating gives CSARTGVHQPQHF. The rearrangement links TRBV20-1 to TRBJ1-5; 9 bases are shared with TRBD1. Trimming at V came to 6 bases and at J to 5 bases, leaving 5 bases not matched to a gene. The length of the CDR3 is 13 residues. Germline values: CDR1 DFQATT, CDR2 SNEGSKA (reference sequence).